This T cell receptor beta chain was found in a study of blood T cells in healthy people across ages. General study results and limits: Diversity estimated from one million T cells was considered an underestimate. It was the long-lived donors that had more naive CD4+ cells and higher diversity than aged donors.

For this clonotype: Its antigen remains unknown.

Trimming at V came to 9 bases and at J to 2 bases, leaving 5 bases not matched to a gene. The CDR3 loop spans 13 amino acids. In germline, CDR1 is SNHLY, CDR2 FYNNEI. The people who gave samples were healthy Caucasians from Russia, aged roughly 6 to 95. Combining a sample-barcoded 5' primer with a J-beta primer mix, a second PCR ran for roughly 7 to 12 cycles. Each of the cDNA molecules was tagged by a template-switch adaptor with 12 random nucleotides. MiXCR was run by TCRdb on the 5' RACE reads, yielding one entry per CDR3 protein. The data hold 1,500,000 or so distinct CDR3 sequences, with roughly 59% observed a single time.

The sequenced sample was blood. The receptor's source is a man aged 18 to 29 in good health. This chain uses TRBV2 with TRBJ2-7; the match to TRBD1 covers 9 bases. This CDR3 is CASSGTGTYEQYF. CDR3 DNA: TGTGCCAGTTCCGGGACAGGGACCTACGAGCAGTACTTC.